Shown below are 17 T cell receptor beta chains from a single sample sequenced in a study of CD8 T cells in ankylosing spondylitis. Study-level points and caveats: Typical of ankylosing spondylitis blood, it appeared, was a TCR beta motif of several highly homologous variants.

Antigens of these TCRs are unknown. TCRdb independently ran MiXCR on the 5' RACE reads; one entry per CDR3 protein. The sample carries fewer than 500,000 distinct CDR3 sequences, 20% to 25% recorded once. Material: blood, either unsorted or a sorted T cell fraction (not recorded which). Receptors were obtained from a male donor with ankylosing spondylitis.

This rearrangement joins TRBV5-1 to TRBJ2-4, with unresolved D. Trimming took off 4 bases at V and 5 bases at J, with 10 bases between the two ends. Per the germline V gene, CDR1 is SGHRS and CDR2 is YFSETQ. The CDR3 consists of 13 residues. In DNA, the CDR3 is TGCGCCAGCAGCCTGGACGCAGAAAACATTCAGTACTTC. This gives the protein CASSLDAENIQYF.

The CDR3 region has the DNA TGTGCCAGCACTAAGGGGACAGTAATCCACAATGAGCAGTTCTTC. This translates into CASTKGTVIHNEQFF. The V and J genes are TRBV11-2 and TRBJ2-1; 7 bases align to TRBD1. The CDR3 spans 15 residues. V was clipped by 7 bases and J by 5 bases; unmatched bases: 11. Germline V gene sequence: CDR1 SGHAT, CDR2 FQNNGV.

The rearrangement uses TRBV29-1 and TRBJ1-1, with D possibly being TRBD1 (6 bases). The ends were cut back, 6 bases at V and 1 base at J, with 18 bases in the middle. In germline, CDR1 is SQVTM, CDR2 ANQGSEA. This CDR3 is built from 15 residues. CDR3 in amino acids: CSVSRQGRSNTEAFF. CDR3 sequence (DNA): TGCAGCGTCTCTCGGCAGGGGAGGTCGAACACTGAAGCTTTCTTT.

This clonotype was recorded a few times. The chain joins TRBV5-1 to TRBJ2-1; 10 bases are a match to TRBD1. Germline lookup yields CDR1 SGHRS and CDR2 YFSETQ. The CDR3 loop spans 19 amino acids. With V trimmed by 3 bases and J by 0 bases, 12 bases remained unmatched. CDR3 nucleotide sequence: TGCGCCAGCAGCTCCGGGACAGGGGTGTCGATGAGCTCCTACAATGAGCAGTTCTTC. As protein: CASSSGTGVSMSSYNEQFF.

This clonotype was counted a few times. The chain recombines TRBV4-3 with TRBJ2-2; perhaps D is TRBD1 or TRBD2 (6 bases each). Trimming removed 8 bases from V and 1 base from J, with 14 bases in between. The germline CDR1 and CDR2 sequences are LGHNA and YSLEER. The CDR3 covers 15 residues. CDR3 DNA sequence: TGCGCCAGCTCACGCGGGACACGGAACACCGGGGAGCTGTTTTTT. The encoded protein is CASSRGTRNTGELFF.

Of note for this clonotype: A read error may produce the germline difference seen at one junction end. This chain uses TRBV11-2 with TRBJ1-4; tentative D call: TRBD1 (5 bases). The germline V gene has CDR1 SGHAT and CDR2 FQNNGV. The CDR3 has 12 amino acids. CDR3 in amino acids: CASSNPTGPPYF. CDR3 in DNA: TGTGCCAGCAGCAACCCCACGGGACCACCGTATTTT.

This chain uses TRBV9 with TRBJ2-2; 7 nucleotides align to TRBD2. The junction had 10 bases not matched to a gene; V was cut back by 0 bases and J by 5 bases. CDR3 length equals 17 residues. Germline CDR1 SGDLS, CDR2 YYNGEE. CDR3 DNA sequence: TGTGCCAGCAGCGTAGGGGGAACGGGAGGTAGGACCGGGGAGCTGTTTTTT. Amino acid sequence: CASSVGGTGGRTGELFF.

This clonotype was recorded many times. The chain uses TRBV29-1 and TRBJ2-5; 10 bases fit TRBD1. CDR3 length: 15 residues. Germline CDR1 reads SQVTM; CDR2 reads ANQGSEA. J lost 5 bases, V lost 0 bases, and 6 bases had no gene match. The CDR3 DNA is TGCAGCGTTGAAGATCGACAGGGGGCATGGGAGACCCAGTACTTC. Translated, it gives CSVEDRQGAWETQYF.

The V gene is TRBV5-8, the J gene TRBJ1-5, with no clear D. The CDR3 contains 13 residues. With 3 bases removed from V and 5 bases from J, the gap between germline ends came to 9 bases. Germline V gene lookup returns CDR1 SGHTS and CDR2 YDEGEE. This CDR3 is CASSYHQDQPQHF. The CDR3, as DNA: TGTGCCAGCAGCTACCACCAAGATCAGCCCCAGCATTTT.

The chain links TRBV20-1 to TRBJ2-3; tentative D call: TRBD2 (6 bases). The CDR3 has 13 amino acids. The germline V gene has CDR1 DFQATT and CDR2 SNEGSKA (reference sequence). V lost 7 bases to trimming and J lost 4 bases, with 15 bases between them. This chain's CDR3 is CSVRAPGADTQYF. For the CDR3, the DNA is TGCAGTGTGCGGGCCCCGGGGGCAGATACGCAGTATTTT.

The V call is TRBV28, the J call TRBJ1-5; TRBD1 matches 7 bases. The CDR3 extends over 15 amino acids. V shed 5 bases, J shed 2 bases, and the junction held 6 bases outside the gene matches. Germline V gene sequence: CDR1 MDHEN, CDR2 SYDVKM. DNA for the CDR3: TGTGCCAGCAGTCTGAGGACAGGACGCAATCAGCCCCAGCATTTT. Its translation is CASSLRTGRNQPQHF.

The chain uses TRBV5-5 and TRBJ2-5; unclear D gene. The length of the CDR3 is 14 residues. The germline V gene has CDR1 SGHKS and CDR2 YYEKEE (reference sequence). V dropped 5 bases and J dropped 4 bases, with 15 bases sitting between them. The chain's CDR3 is CASSSYNPPETQYF. The CDR3 bases are TGTGCCAGCAGTTCGTATAACCCCCCAGAGACCCAGTACTTC.

This clonotype was recorded at least ten times. The rearrangement links TRBV5-1 to TRBJ2-3, with D tentatively TRBD1 or TRBD2 (6 bases each). The V end lost 2 bases, the J end lost 4 bases, and 14 bases lay between the germline ends. CDR1 and CDR2 (germline): SGHRS, YFSETQ. This CDR3 has 15 residues. CDR3 in amino acids: CASSLQGGVPDTQYF. CDR3 sequence (DNA): TGCGCCAGCAGCTTACAGGGAGGAGTACCAGATACGCAGTATTTT.

The V call is TRBV18, the J call TRBJ2-3, with a weak D call TRBD1 (5 bases). The CDR3 is made up of 15 amino acids. V lost 2 bases and J lost 4, with 13 bases in between. Looked up from germline, CDR1 is KGHSH and CDR2 is LQKENI. The CDR3, as DNA: TGTGCCAGCTCACCAGGCATCGGCAGGGCAGATACGCAGTATTTT. It is translated as CASSPGIGRADTQYF.

V and J are TRBV7-2 and TRBJ2-1; 7 nucleotides agree with TRBD1. V lost 4 bases, J lost 0 bases, and 9 bases stayed unmatched. The CDR3 loop spans 17 amino acids. Germline CDR1 is SGHTA and CDR2 is FQGNSA. CDR3 in amino acids: CASSSRTGAISYNEQFF. In DNA, the CDR3 is TGTGCCAGCAGCTCCCGGACAGGAGCCATCTCCTACAATGAGCAGTTCTTC.

The rearrangement joins TRBV6-1 to TRBJ1-1, with D unclear. CDR1 is MNHNS and CDR2 is SASEGT in the germline V gene. Trimming cost V 5 bases and J 1 base, with 14 bases left between them. This CDR3 contains 15 residues. CDR3 residues: CASSPRPTGNTEAFF. CDR3 sequence (DNA): TGTGCCAGCAGTCCCCGGCCGACGGGGAACACTGAAGCTTTCTTT.

This clonotype has just a few counts. This chain uses TRBV12-3 or TRBV12-4 with TRBJ1-3; D is ambiguous. The ends were cut back, 7 bases at V and 4 bases at J, with 14 bases in the middle. The CDR3 consists of 14 residues. The CDR3 loop reads CASTPYLRGNTIYF. The CDR3, as DNA: TGTGCCAGCACCCCCTACCTCCGGGGAAACACCATATATTTT.